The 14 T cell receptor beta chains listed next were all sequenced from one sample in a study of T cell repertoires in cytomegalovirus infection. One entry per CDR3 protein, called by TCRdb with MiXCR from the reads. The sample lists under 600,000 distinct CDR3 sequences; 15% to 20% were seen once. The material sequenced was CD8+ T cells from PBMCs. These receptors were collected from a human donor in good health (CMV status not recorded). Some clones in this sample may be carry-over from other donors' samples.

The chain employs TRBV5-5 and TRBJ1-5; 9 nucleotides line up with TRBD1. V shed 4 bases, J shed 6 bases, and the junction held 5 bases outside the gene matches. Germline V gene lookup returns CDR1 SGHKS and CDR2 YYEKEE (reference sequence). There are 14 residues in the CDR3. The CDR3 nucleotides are TGTGCCAGCAGCCCAGACAGGGGGGGTCAGCCCCAGCATTTT. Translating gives CASSPDRGGQPQHF.

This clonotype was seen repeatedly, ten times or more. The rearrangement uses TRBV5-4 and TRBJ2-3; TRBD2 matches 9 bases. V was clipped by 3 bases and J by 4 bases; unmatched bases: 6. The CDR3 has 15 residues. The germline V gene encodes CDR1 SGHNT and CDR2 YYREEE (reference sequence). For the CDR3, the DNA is TGTGCCAGCAGCTCTCAGCGGGAGGAGGCAGATACGCAGTATTTT. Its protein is CASSSQREEADTQYF.

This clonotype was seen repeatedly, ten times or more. DNA for the CDR3: TGTGCCAGCAGTGAATATATCGGGATGGGATACAATGAGCAGTTCTTC. This translates into CASSEYIGMGYNEQFF. This sequence joins TRBV25-1 and TRBJ2-1; weak D call: TRBD2 (5 bases). This CDR3 region has 16 residues. Trimming shortened V by 0 bases and J by 4 bases, and 13 bases separated the two germline ends. Germline-derived CDR1 and CDR2 are MGHDK and SYGVNS.

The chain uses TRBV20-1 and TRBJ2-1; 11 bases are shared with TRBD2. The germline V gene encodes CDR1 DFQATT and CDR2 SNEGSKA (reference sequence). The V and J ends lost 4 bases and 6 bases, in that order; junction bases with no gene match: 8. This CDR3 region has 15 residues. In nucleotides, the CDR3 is TGCAGTGCTACGGGACTAGCGGATGCATTCAATGAGCAGTTCTTC. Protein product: CSATGLADAFNEQFF.

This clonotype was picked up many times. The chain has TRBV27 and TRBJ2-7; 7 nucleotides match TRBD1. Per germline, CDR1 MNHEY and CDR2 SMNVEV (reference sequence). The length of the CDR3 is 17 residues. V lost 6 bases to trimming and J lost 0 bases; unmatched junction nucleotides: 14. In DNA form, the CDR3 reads TGTGCCAGCAGCCTTATTAGTTCCCGACAGGGCTCCTACGAGCAGTACTTC. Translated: CASSLISSRQGSYEQYF.

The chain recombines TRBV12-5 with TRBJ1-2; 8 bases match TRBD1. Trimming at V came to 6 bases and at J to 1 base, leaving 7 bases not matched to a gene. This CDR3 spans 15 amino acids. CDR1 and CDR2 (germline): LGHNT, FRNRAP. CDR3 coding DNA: TGTGCTAGTGGACCCGACAGGGGAGGTAACTATGGCTACACCTTC. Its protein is CASGPDRGGNYGYTF.

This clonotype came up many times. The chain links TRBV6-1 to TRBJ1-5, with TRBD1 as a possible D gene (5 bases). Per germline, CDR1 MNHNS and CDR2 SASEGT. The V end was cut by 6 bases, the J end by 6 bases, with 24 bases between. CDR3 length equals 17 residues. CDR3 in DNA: TGTGCCAGCAGCTCTGTCGTTGTGCAGGGAATCAGTCAGCCCCAGCATTTT. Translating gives CASSSVVVQGISQPQHF.

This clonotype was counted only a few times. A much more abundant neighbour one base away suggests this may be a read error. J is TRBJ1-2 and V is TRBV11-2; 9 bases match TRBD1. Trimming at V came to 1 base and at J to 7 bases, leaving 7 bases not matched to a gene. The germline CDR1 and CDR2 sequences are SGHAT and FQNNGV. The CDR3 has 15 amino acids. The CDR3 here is CASSLVTGGVGGYTF. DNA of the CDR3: TGTGCCAGCAGCTTAGTAACAGGGGGCGTCGGTGGCTACACCTTC.

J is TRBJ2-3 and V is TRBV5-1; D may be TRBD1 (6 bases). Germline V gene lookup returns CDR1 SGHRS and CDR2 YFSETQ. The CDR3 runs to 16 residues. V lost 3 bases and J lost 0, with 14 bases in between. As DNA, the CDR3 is TGCGCCAGCAGCTGGGACACTGAGACTAGCACAGATACGCAGTATTTT. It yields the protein CASSWDTETSTDTQYF.

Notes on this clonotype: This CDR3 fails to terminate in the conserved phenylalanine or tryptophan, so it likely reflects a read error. This CDR3 reads CASSSGEGPTYEQYL. The CDR3 nucleotides read TGTGCCAGCAGCTCCGGGGAGGGACCAACCTACGAGCAGTACTTA. J is TRBJ2-7 and V is TRBV5-5; 7 positions agree with TRBD2. Germline V gives CDR1 SGHKS, CDR2 YYEKEE (reference sequence). V was clipped by 3 bases and J by 2 bases; unmatched bases: 8. This CDR3 has 15 amino acids.

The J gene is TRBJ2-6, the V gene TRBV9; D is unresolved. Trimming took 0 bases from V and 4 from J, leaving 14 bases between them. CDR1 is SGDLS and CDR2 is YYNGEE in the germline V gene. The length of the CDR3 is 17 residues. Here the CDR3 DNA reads TGTGCCAGCAGCGTAGTGGGCAGTAGAGCCGGGGCCAACGTCCTGACTTTC. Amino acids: CASSVVGSRAGANVLTF.

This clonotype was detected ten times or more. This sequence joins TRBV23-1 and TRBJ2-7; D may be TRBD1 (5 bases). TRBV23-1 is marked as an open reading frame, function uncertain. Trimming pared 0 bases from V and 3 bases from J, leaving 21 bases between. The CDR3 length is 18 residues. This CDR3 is CASSQSQGRGRANYEQYF. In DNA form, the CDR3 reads TGCGCCAGCAGTCAATCCCAAGGTAGAGGCAGGGCCAACTACGAGCAGTACTTC.

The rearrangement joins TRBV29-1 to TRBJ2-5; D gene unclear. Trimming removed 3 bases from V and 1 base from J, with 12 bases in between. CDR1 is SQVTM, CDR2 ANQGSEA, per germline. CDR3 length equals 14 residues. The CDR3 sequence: CSVESARLQETQYF. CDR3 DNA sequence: TGCAGCGTTGAGAGTGCCAGGCTCCAAGAGACCCAGTACTTC.

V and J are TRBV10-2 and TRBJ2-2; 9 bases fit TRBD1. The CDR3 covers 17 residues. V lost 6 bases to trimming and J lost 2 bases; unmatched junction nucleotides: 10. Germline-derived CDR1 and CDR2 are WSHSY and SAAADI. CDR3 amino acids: CASSPTLGQGNTGELFF. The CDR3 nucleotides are TGCGCCAGCAGCCCAACGTTGGGACAGGGAAACACCGGGGAGCTGTTTTTT.